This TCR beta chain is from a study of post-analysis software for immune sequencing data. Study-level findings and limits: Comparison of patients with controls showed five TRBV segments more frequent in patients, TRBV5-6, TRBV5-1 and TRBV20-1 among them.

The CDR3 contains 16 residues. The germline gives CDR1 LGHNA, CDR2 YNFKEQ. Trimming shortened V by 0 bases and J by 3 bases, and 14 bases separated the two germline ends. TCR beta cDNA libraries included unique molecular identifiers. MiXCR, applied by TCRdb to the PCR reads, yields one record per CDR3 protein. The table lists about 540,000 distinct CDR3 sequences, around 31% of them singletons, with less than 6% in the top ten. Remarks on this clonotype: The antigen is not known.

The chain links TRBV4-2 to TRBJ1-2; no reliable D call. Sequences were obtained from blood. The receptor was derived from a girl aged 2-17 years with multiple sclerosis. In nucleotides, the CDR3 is TGTGCCAGCAGCCAAGATGGTTGGGGAAGCGACTATGGCTACACCTTC. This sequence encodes CASSQDGWGSDYGYTF.